A single T cell receptor beta chain is shown here with its context. Its specificity is not known. These data come from a study of graft-versus-host responses after intestinal transplantation. Background on the study: Among the recipients, transplants were multivisceral, liver-intestinal, or isolated intestinal. Recipients across the board were started on anti-thymocyte globulin induction, then kept on tacrolimus and steroids for around three years. General study points: Across patients carrying graft-donor T cell macrochimerism, allografts held high graft-versus-host to host-versus-graft clonal ratios. There was an association between peak levels of circulating GvH clones and early post-transplant HvG declines.

Measured with immunoSEQ multiplex PCR; TCRdb has only the in-frame clones, and not every one. The sample consists of more than 100,000 clones, 85% to 95% of them appearing once. The V and J ends lost 0 bases and 4 bases, in that order; junction bases with no gene match: 6. The CDR3 extends over 16 amino acids. Germline CDR1 and CDR2: SGHVS and FQNEAQ. This chain connects TRBV7-8 to TRBJ2-1; 7 nucleotides match TRBD2. The clonotype was recovered from a human donor who received an intestinal transplant. Material: unstimulated CD8+ T cells sorted from spleen or lymph node cells, obtained before intestinal transplant. Written as DNA, the CDR3 is TGTGCCAGCAGCTTAGCGCTAGCGGCCTCTTACAATGAGCAGTTCTTC. Its protein is CASSLALAASYNEQFF.